The rows below give T cell receptor beta chains drawn from one sample of a study of spatial heterogeneity in lung cancer. TCRdb re-derived calls from the 5' RACE reads in MiXCR, one entry per CDR3 protein. The sample gives several thousand distinct CDR3 sequences, 6.3% of which show up once; 33% is in the top ten. The specimen was lung tumor tissue, collected at surgery. All receptors derive from a male donor with early-stage non-small cell lung cancer. CDR3s leave out the opening cysteine and the closing phenylalanine or tryptophan. Each record gives: V gene, CDR3 length, CDR3 protein.

TRBV7-8 14 ASSFTTGRYGNTIY
TRBV11-2 12 ASSLNGQGNTIY
TRBV30 11 AWSARRGTEAF
TRBV7-2 10 ASSLAWTEAF
TRBV28 15 ASSPPPHGQRTGELF
TRBV6-1 13 ASSEFGRSSYEQY
TRBV7-2 12 ASSLSVGPASYT
TRBV27 13 ASSLRPNGRDTQY
TRBV6-5 16 ASSYVPRGGRREDGYT
TRBV11-2 11 ASSLGGSIGYT
TRBV10-2 14 ASRGQGRGGNQPQH
TRBV6-1 13 ASSPMAGETGELF
TRBV10-2 12 ASGGQARGTEAF
TRBV10-1 12 ASSEGRRTDTHY
TRBV28 15 ASSLPVGGMGTGELF
TRBV28 12 ASSFLAGTDTQY
TRBV6-2/TRBV6-3 14 ASSRRLGGRPNEQF
TRBV7-9 12 ASSPWTGYQPQH
TRBV11-3 12 ATPGGGDGDTQY
TRBV2 11 ASSSGGTDTQY
TRBV30 9 AFQGYNEQF
TRBV29-1 15 SVEDRRDFSGANVLT
TRBV25-1 13 ASSVTETYPYEQY